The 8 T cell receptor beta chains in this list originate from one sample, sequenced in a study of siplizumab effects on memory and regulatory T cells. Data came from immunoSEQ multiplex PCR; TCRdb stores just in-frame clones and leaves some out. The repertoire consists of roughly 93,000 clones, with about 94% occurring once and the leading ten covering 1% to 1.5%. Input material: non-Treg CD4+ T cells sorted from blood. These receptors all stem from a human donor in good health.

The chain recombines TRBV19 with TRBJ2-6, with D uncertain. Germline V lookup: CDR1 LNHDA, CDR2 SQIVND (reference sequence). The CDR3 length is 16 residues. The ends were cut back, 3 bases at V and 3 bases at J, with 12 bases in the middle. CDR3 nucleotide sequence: TGTGCCAGTAGTATGGGTCAGTTATATGGGGCCAACGTCCTGACTTTC. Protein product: CASSMGQLYGANVLTF.

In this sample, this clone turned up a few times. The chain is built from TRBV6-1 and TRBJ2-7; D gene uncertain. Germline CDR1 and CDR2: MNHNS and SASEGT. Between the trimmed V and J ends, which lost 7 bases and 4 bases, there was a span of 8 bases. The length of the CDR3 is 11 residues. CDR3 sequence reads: CASTYSYEQYF. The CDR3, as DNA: TGTGCCAGCACGTACAGTTACGAGCAGTACTTC.

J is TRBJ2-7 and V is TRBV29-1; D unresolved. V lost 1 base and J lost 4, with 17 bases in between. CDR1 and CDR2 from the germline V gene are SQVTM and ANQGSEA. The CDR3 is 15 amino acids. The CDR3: CSVEGTGRREYEQYF. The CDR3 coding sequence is TGCAGCGTTGAAGGGACCGGGCGTAGAGAATACGAGCAGTACTTC.

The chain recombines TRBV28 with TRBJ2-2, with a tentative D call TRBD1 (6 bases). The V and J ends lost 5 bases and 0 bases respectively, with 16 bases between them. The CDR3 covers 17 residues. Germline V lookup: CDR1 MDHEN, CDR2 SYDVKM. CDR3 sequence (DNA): TGTGCCAGCAGTAGCCCCACAGGGCCCTCGAACACCGGGGAGCTGTTTTTT. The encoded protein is CASSSPTGPSNTGELFF.

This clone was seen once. The CDR3 nucleotides are TGCGCCAGCAGCTTTACAACAGGGAGAGGGCACGAGCAGTACTTC. It translates to CASSFTTGRGHEQYF. The chain uses TRBV5-1 and TRBJ2-7, with a possible D match to TRBD1 (6 bases). CDR1 and CDR2 (germline): SGHRS, YFSETQ. The V end was cut by 2 bases, the J end by 5 bases, with 17 bases between. The CDR3 loop spans 15 amino acids.

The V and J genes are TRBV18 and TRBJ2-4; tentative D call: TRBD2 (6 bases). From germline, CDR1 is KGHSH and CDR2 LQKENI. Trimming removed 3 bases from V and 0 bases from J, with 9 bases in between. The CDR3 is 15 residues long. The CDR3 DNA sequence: TGTGCCAGCTCACCTGCCGGGGGAGCCAAAAACATTCAGTACTTC. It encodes CASSPAGGAKNIQYF.

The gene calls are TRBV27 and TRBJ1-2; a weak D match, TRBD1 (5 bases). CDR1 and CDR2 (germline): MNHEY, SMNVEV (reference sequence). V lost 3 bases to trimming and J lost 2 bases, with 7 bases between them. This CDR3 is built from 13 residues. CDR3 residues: CASSFGGNYGYTF. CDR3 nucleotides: TGTGCCAGCAGTTTTGGGGGGAACTATGGCTACACCTTC.

The CDR3 coding sequence is TGTGCCAGTAGCACGAGTTGGGGCGGGGATGAGCAGTTCTTC. It is translated as CASSTSWGGDEQFF. The rearrangement joins TRBV19 to TRBJ2-1, with TRBD2 as a possible D gene (6 bases). The CDR3 has 14 amino acids. Germline V lookup: CDR1 LNHDA, CDR2 SQIVND (reference sequence). The ends were cut back, 6 bases at V and 8 bases at J, with 17 bases in the middle.